The next 23 T cell receptor beta chains were all read from a single sample in a study of T cell responses to AZD1222 COVID-19 vaccine. Libraries were prepared by immunoSEQ multiplex PCR; TCRdb keeps only in-frame clonotypes and omits some of them. The sample shows over 150,000 clones, 86% of them seen only once. This specimen was peripheral blood, taken on day 0 of MenACWY control vaccination. Receptors originate from an adult in good health.

The chain uses TRBV4-2 and TRBJ2-1, with TRBD2 matching over 13 bases. CDR1 LGHNA and CDR2 YNFKEQ come from the germline V gene. This CDR3 has 18 amino acids. J gave up 5 bases and V 0 bases, and 7 bases lay outside the gene matches. This CDR3 reads CASSQDPGLAGTHNEQFF. In DNA, the CDR3 is TGTGCCAGCAGCCAAGACCCGGGACTAGCGGGGACACACAATGAGCAGTTCTTC.

The V call is TRBV19, the J call TRBJ1-1, with a tentative D call TRBD1 (6 bases). V gave up 4 bases and J gave up 1 base, with 13 bases separating them. Germline lookup yields CDR1 LNHDA and CDR2 SQIVND (reference sequence). There are 15 residues in the CDR3. Here the CDR3 reads CASSTKGGANTEAFF. As DNA, the CDR3 is TGTGCCAGTAGTACTAAAGGGGGAGCGAACACTGAAGCTTTCTTT.

The chain employs TRBV7-9 and TRBJ2-1, with 9 bases lining up with TRBD2. Trimming at V came to 6 bases and at J to 4 bases, leaving 16 bases not matched to a gene. The CDR3 loop spans 18 amino acids. Germline V gene sequence: CDR1 SEHNR, CDR2 FQNEAQ (reference sequence). The DNA for the CDR3 is TGTGCCAGCAGTCGGTCCCTCTGGCGGGAGGGGTCTTACAATGAGCAGTTCTTC. The encoded protein is CASSRSLWREGSYNEQFF. Full variable domain (outside the CDR3, taken from reference TRBV7-9 and TRBJ2-1): DTGVSQNPRHKITKRGQNVTFRCDPISEHNRLYWYRQTLGQGPEFLTYFQNEAQLEKSRLLSDRFSAERPKGSFSTLEIQRTEQGDSAMYLCASSRSLWREGSYNEQFFGPGTRLTVL.

The V gene is TRBV28, the J gene TRBJ2-7, with a possible D match to TRBD1 (5 bases). In germline, CDR1 is MDHEN, CDR2 SYDVKM. This CDR3 region has 14 residues. The V end lost 10 bases, the J end lost 2 bases, and 18 bases lay between the germline ends. The CDR3 region is CATQPLDRPYEQYV. The CDR3 region has the DNA TGTGCCACCCAACCCCTAGACAGACCCTACGAGCAGTACGTC.

The V and J genes are TRBV6-5 and TRBJ1-2, with a weak D call TRBD1 (6 bases). The CDR3 runs 12 residues. Germline assignment: CDR1 MNHEY and CDR2 SVGAGI. V was trimmed by 6 bases and J by 4 bases, leaving 9 bases between them. CDR3: CASRQGSYGYTF. CDR3 coding DNA: TGTGCCAGCAGACAGGGATCCTATGGCTACACCTTC.

This chain connects TRBV19 to TRBJ2-1; 9 nucleotides line up with TRBD2. The V gene's germline CDR1 is LNHDA and CDR2 SQIVND (reference sequence). The CDR3 is 18 residues long. J gave up 4 bases and V 6 bases, and 16 bases lay outside the gene matches. In nucleotides, the CDR3 is TGTGCCAGTAGCCTCCAAAGTTCTCTAGCGGGACGGTACAATGAGCAGTTCTTC. This translates into CASSLQSSLAGRYNEQFF. The full variable domain, its missing parts supplied by reference TRBV19 and TRBJ2-1, is DGGITQSPKYLFRKEGQNVTLSCEQNLNHDAMYWYRQDPGQGLRLIYYSQIVNDFQKGDIAEGYSVSREKKESFPLTVTSAQKNPTAFYLCASSLQSSLAGRYNEQFFGPGTRLTVL.

This clone appeared once. CDR3 amino acids: CASNHAGETQYF. The CDR3 region has the DNA TGTGCCAGCAACCATGCCGGAGAGACCCAGTACTTC. The V call is TRBV3-1 (or the pseudogene TRBV3-2), the J call TRBJ2-5; D is uncertain. The CDR3 consists of 12 residues. Germline assignment: CDR1 LGHDT and CDR2 YNNKEL (reference sequence). V was trimmed by 7 bases and J by 4 bases, leaving 10 bases between them.

The chain recombines TRBV29-1 with TRBJ1-1; TRBD1 aligns across 7 bases. This CDR3 comprises 13 residues. Germline CDR1 is SQVTM and CDR2 is ANQGSEA. Losses at the gene ends were 6 bases for V and 7 bases for J; bases not matched to a gene: 11. In nucleotides, the CDR3 is TGCAGCGTGTCGACAGGGTCTTGGGATGAAGCTTTCTTT. Translation gives CSVSTGSWDEAFF.

The chain combines TRBV7-8 with TRBJ1-2; D uncertain. V gave up 3 bases and J gave up 2 bases, with 10 bases separating them. The CDR3 is 14 residues long. Germline values: CDR1 SGHVS, CDR2 FQNEAQ. The CDR3 DNA reads TGTGCCAGCAGCTTTAATCGCCTAAACTATGGCTACACCTTC. It specifies CASSFNRLNYGYTF.

The J gene is TRBJ1-6, the V gene TRBV5-1; D is undetermined. Between the trimmed V and J ends, which lost 0 bases and 10 bases, there was a span of 14 bases. The germline V gene has CDR1 SGHRS and CDR2 YFSETQ. This CDR3 is 15 amino acids long. The CDR3 bases are TGCGCCAGCAGCTTGGACCACTCCGGAAGGTCACCCCTCCACTTT. Its protein is CASSLDHSGRSPLHF.

The CDR3 coding sequence is TGTGCCAGCAGTTTTGGGGCAGGGATCTACGAGCAGTACTTC. This translates into CASSFGAGIYEQYF. The chain carries TRBV27 and TRBJ2-7, with D perhaps TRBD1 (5 bases). The CDR3 runs to 14 residues. Germline-derived CDR1 and CDR2 are MNHEY and SMNVEV (reference sequence). V lost 3 bases to trimming and J lost 3 bases, with 12 bases between them.

This rearrangement joins TRBV6-5 to TRBJ2-2; D unclear. CDR3 length: 13 residues. Trimming pared 2 bases from V and 5 bases from J, leaving 6 bases between. CDR1 is MNHEY, CDR2 SVGAGI, per germline. CDR3 coding DNA: TGTGCCAGCAGTTACGCCCGGACCGGGGAGCTGTTTTTT. Its protein product is CASSYARTGELFF.

In this sample, this clone turned up once. The rearrangement links TRBV7-9 to TRBJ1-1; possibly TRBD1 for D (6 bases). Trimming shortened V by 4 bases and J by 4 bases, and 16 bases separated the two germline ends. The CDR3 contains 15 residues. CDR1 and CDR2 (germline): SEHNR, FQNEAQ (reference sequence). Here the CDR3 DNA reads TGTGCCAGCAGCTCCACGGGGGGCCTTGGCACTGAAGCTTTCTTT. Its protein is CASSSTGGLGTEAFF.

This chain links TRBV5-1 with TRBJ1-2; weak D call: TRBD1 (6 bases). Germline V CDR1 and CDR2: SGHRS, YFSETQ. CDR3 size: 15 residues. Trimming cost V 0 bases and J 4 bases, with 13 bases left between them. The CDR3 loop reads CASSLEWGRGYGYTF. The CDR3 DNA reads as TGCGCCAGCAGCTTGGAGTGGGGGCGAGGCTATGGCTACACCTTC. The variable domain in full, with the rest retrieved from reference TRBV5-1 and TRBJ1-2, is KAGVTQTPRYLIKTRGQQVTLSCSPISGHRSVSWYQQTPGQGLQFLFEYFSETQRNKGNFPGRFSGRQFSNSRSEMNVSTLELGDSALYLCASSLEWGRGYGYTFGSGTRLTVV.

The table lists this clone with a count of one. The chain recombines TRBV5-1 with TRBJ1-2; D perhaps matches TRBD1 (5 bases). The CDR3 totals 15 residues. Germline CDR1 reads SGHRS; CDR2 reads YFSETQ. Trimming removed 5 bases from V and 2 bases from J, with 16 bases in between. This CDR3 reads CASSQGGGENYGYTF. For the CDR3, the DNA is TGCGCCAGCAGTCAAGGTGGGGGTGAGAACTATGGCTACACCTTC.

This chain links TRBV7-3 with TRBJ2-1; a weak D match, TRBD2 (5 bases). This CDR3 comprises 13 residues. The V gene's germline CDR1 is SGHTA and CDR2 FQGTGA. V was cut by 8 bases and J by 9 bases, with 17 bases left in between. The CDR3 protein is CASGISGSREQFF. The CDR3 DNA reads TGTGCCAGCGGAATCTCTGGGAGTCGTGAGCAGTTCTTC.

J is TRBJ2-7 and V is TRBV7-2, with D perhaps being TRBD1 or TRBD2 (5 bases each). V was pared by 3 bases and J by 0 bases, with 9 bases between. The CDR3 is made up of 14 amino acids. Germline V CDR1 and CDR2: SGHTA, FQGNSA. The CDR3 bases are TGTGCCAGCAGCTTTTCAGGGAGCTCCTACGAGCAGTACTTC. This translates into CASSFSGSSYEQYF.

The chain joins TRBV29-1 to TRBJ2-2; D perhaps matches TRBD2 (5 bases). Looked up from germline, CDR1 is SQVTM and CDR2 is ANQGSEA. The CDR3 is 18 amino acids. V lost 4 bases to trimming and J lost 0 bases, with 21 bases between them. The CDR3 loop is CSVGRARSGRSNTGELFF. The CDR3 DNA sequence: TGCAGCGTTGGGCGGGCTCGTTCAGGTCGATCGAACACCGGGGAGCTGTTTTTT.

The chain couples TRBV11-3 to TRBJ2-7; 7 bases are shared with TRBD1. Germline V gives CDR1 SGHNT, CDR2 YENEEA. V shed 5 bases and J 2 bases; nucleotides not matched to a gene: 3. The CDR3 has 13 amino acids. The CDR3 spells CASSHDRAYEQYF. CDR3 DNA: TGTGCCAGCAGCCACGACAGGGCCTACGAGCAGTACTTC.

The chain uses TRBV6-1 and TRBJ1-5; D unclear. The CDR3 extends over 18 amino acids. The V gene lost 3 bases and the J gene lost 0 bases, with 18 bases spanning the gap. In germline, CDR1 is MNHNS, CDR2 SASEGT. The CDR3 DNA follows: TGTGCCAGCAGTGATTTTCCCCCCACCCCTAGTAGCAATCAGCCCCAGCATTTT. It is translated as CASSDFPPTPSSNQPQHF.

This chain links TRBV2 with TRBJ2-1; 14 bases line up with TRBD2. The CDR3 spans 16 residues. Germline V gene lookup returns CDR1 SNHLY and CDR2 FYNNEI. The trim removed 10 bases at V and 6 bases at J, leaving 11 bases unmatched. CDR3 region: CATIPTGTSGSNEQFF. The CDR3 nucleotides read TGTGCCACCATTCCTACCGGGACTAGCGGGAGCAATGAGCAGTTCTTC. Full variable domain (rest looked up from reference TRBV2 and TRBJ2-1): EPEVTQTPSHQVTQMGQEVILRCVPISNHLYFYWYRQILGQKVEFLVSFYNNEISEKSEIFDDQFSVERPDGSNFTLKIRSTKLEDSAMYFCATIPTGTSGSNEQFFGPGTRLTVL.

V usage is TRBV24-1 and J usage is TRBJ1-5; D gene ambiguous. The CDR3 is made up of 14 amino acids. V was trimmed by 9 bases and J by 5 bases, leaving 16 bases between them. Per germline, CDR1 KGHDR and CDR2 SFDVKD. As DNA, the CDR3 is TGTGCCACCTCCGCGGGAGGGTGGGATCAGCCCCAGCATTTT. Protein: CATSAGGWDQPQHF.

The V call is TRBV6-5, the J call TRBJ2-7; D is possibly TRBD1 (5 bases). Germline V gives CDR1 MNHEY, CDR2 SVGAGI. CDR3 length: 13 amino acids. The ends were cut back, 6 bases at V and 7 bases at J, with 16 bases in the middle. CDR3 sequence reads: CASSSRGLEEQYV. The CDR3 coding sequence is TGTGCCAGCAGCTCAAGGGGCTTGGAAGAGCAGTACGTC.